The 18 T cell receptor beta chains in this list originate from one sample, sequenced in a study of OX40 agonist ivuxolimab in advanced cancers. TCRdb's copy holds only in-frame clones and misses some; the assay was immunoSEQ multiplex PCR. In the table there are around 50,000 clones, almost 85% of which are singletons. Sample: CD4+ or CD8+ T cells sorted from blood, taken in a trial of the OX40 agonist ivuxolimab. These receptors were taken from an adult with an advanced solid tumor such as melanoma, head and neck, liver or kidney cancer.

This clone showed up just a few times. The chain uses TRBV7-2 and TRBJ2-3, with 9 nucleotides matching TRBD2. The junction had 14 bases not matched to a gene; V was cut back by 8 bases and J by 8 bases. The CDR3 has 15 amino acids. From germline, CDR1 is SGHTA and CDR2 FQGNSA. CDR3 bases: TGTGCCAGCCGACAACTAGCGGGCGAAGGGGGTACGCAGTATTTT. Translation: CASRQLAGEGGTQYF.

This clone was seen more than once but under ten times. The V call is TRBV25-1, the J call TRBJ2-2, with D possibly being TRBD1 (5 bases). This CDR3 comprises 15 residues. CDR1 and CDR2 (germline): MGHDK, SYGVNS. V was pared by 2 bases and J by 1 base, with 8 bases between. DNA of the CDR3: TGTGCCAGCAGTGAAGGGGCAGGGAACACCGGGGAGCTGTTTTTT. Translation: CASSEGAGNTGELFF.

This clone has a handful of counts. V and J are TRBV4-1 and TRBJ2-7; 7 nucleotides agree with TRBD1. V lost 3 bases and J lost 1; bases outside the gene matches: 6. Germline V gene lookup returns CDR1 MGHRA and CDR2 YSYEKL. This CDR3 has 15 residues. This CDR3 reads CASSHWDSLSYEQYF. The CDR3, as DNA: TGCGCCAGCAGCCATTGGGACAGCTTGTCCTACGAGCAGTACTTC.

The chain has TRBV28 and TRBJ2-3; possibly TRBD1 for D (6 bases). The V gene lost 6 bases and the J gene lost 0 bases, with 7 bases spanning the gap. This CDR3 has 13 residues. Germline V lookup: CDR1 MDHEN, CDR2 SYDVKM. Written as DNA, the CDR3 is TGTGCCAGCAGGGGACACAGCACAGATACGCAGTATTTT. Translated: CASRGHSTDTQYF.

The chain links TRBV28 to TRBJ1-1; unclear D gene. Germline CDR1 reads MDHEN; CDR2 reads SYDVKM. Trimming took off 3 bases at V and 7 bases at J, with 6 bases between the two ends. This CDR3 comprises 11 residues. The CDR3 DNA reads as TGTGCCAGCAGTTTCAGAAATGAAGCTTTCTTT. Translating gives CASSFRNEAFF. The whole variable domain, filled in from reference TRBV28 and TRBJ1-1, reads DVKVTQSSRYLVKRTGEKVFLECVQDMDHENMFWYRQDPGLGLRLIYFSYDVKMKEKGDIPEGYSVSREKKERFSLILESASTNQTSMYLCASSFRNEAFFGQGTRLTVV.

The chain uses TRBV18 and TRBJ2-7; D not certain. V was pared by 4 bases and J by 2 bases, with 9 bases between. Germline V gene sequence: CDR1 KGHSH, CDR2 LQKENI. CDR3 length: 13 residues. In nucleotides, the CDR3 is TGTGCCAGCTCACGGGCAGGAACCTACGAGCAGTACTTC. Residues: CASSRAGTYEQYF.

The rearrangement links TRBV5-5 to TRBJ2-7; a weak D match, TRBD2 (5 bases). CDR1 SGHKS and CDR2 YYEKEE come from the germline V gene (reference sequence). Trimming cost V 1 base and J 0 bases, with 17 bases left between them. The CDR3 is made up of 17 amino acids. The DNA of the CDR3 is TGTGCCAGCAGCTTGAAAGTTTCCGGGATCAGCTCCTACGAGCAGTACTTC. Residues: CASSLKVSGISSYEQYF.

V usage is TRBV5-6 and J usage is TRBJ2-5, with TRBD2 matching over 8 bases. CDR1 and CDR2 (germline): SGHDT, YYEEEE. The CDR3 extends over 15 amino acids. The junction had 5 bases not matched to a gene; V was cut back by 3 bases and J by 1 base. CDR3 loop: CASSSGTRAQETQYF. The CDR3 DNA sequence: TGTGCCAGCAGCTCCGGGACTAGGGCCCAAGAGACCCAGTACTTC.

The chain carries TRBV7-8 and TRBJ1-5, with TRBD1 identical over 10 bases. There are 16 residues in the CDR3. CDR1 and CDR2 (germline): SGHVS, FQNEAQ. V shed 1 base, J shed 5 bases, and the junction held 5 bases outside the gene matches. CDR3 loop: CASSLGRTGGDQPQHF. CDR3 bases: TGTGCCAGCAGCTTAGGGCGGACAGGGGGAGATCAGCCCCAGCATTTT.

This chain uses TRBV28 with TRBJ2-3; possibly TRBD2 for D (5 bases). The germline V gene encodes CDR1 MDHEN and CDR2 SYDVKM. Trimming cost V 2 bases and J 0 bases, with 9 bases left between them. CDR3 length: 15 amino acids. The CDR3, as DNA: TGTGCCAGCAGTTTAAGCGGCACTAGCACAGATACGCAGTATTTT. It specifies CASSLSGTSTDTQYF.

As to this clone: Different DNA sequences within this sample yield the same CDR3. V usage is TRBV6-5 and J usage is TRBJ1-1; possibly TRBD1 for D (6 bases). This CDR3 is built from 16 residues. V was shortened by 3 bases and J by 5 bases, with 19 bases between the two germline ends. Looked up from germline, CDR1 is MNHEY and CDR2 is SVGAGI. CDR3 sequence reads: CASSYRGVGGQTEAFF. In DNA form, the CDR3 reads TGTGCCAGCAGTTATCGGGGGGTTGGGGGGCAGACTGAAGCTTTCTTT.

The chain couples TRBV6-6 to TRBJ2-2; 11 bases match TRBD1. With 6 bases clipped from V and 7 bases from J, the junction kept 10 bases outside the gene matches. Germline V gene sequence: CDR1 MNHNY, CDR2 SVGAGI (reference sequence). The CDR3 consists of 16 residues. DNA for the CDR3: TGTGCCAGCAGCCAGCTGGACAGGGGGCACGACGGGGAGCTGTTTTTT. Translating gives CASSQLDRGHDGELFF.

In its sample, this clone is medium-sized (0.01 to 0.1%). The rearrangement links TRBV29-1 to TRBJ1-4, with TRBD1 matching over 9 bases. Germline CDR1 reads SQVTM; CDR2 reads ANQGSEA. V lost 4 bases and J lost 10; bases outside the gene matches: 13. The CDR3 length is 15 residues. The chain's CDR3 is CSVGSYGTGSGKLFF. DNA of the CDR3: TGCAGCGTTGGCTCTTACGGGACAGGGAGTGGAAAACTGTTTTTT.

CDR3: CASSLDRLTTDTQYF. CDR3 in DNA: TGCGCCAGCAGCTTGGACAGGCTCACCACAGATACGCAGTATTTT. V usage is TRBV5-1 and J usage is TRBJ2-3, with D perhaps matching TRBD1 (5 bases). Germline-derived CDR1 and CDR2 are SGHRS and YFSETQ. The CDR3 is 15 amino acids. Trimming removed 0 bases from V and 2 bases from J, with 10 bases in between.

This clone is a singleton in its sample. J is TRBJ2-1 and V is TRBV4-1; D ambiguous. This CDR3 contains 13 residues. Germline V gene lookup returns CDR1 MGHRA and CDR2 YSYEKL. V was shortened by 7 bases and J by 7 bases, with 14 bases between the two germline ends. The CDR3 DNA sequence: TGCGCCAGCAAAGGCCCCGCTATGAATGAGCAGTTCTTC. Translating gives CASKGPAMNEQFF.

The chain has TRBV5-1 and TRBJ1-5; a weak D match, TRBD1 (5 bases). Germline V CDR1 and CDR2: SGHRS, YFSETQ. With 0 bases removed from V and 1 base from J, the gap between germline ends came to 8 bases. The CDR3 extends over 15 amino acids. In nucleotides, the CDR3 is TGCGCCAGCAGCTTGGGGGGCTTGAGCAATCAGCCCCAGCATTTT. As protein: CASSLGGLSNQPQHF.

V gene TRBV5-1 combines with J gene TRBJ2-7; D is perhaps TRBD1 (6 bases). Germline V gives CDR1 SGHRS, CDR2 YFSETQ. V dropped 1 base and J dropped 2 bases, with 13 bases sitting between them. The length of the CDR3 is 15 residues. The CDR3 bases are TGCGCCAGCAGCTTGTTGACAGGCCAGACCTACGAGCAGTACTTC. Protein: CASSLLTGQTYEQYF.

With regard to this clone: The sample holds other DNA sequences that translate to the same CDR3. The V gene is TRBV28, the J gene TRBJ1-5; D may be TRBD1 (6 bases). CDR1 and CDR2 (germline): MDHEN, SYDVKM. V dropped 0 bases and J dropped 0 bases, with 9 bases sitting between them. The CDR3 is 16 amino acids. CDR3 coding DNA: TGTGCCAGCAGTTTATGGGGGGCGAGTAGCAATCAGCCCCAGCATTTT. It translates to CASSLWGASSNQPQHF.